Listed below are T cell receptor beta chains from one sample, sequenced in a study of CD8 T cells in Susac syndrome. TCRdb redid the calling of the immunoSEQ multiplex PCR reads with MiXCR, one entry per CDR3 protein. The repertoire includes about 190,000 distinct CDR3 sequences, about 94% of them detected once, and 0.1% to 0.12% sits in the top ten. Sequencing used CD4+ T cells from PBMCs. The receptor set was obtained from a human donor in good health. CDR3s include the opening cysteine and the closing phenylalanine or tryptophan. Each record gives: J gene, D gene, clone size, V gene, CDR3 protein, CDR3 DNA. The D gene is left open where the match is weak. Size values are once, few and many counts, or a class for expanded clones, and some rows have none.

J gene: TRBJ2-2
D gene: .
clone size: .
V gene: TRBV20-1
CDR3 protein: CSARSRKATGELFF
CDR3 DNA: TGCAGTGCTAGAAGTAGGAAGGCTACCGGGGAGCTGTTTTTT

J gene: TRBJ2-2
D gene: .
clone size: .
V gene: TRBV7-3
CDR3 protein: CASSPTGDPGELFF
CDR3 DNA: TGTGCCAGCAGCCCCACGGGGGACCCCGGGGAGCTGTTTTTT

J gene: TRBJ2-5
D gene: .
clone size: .
V gene: TRBV29-1
CDR3 protein: CSATQGDHQETQYF
CDR3 DNA: TGCAGCGCTACACAGGGAGATCATCAGGAGACCCAGTACTTC

J gene: TRBJ2-5
D gene: .
clone size: once
V gene: TRBV20-1
CDR3 protein: CSASGGLQGTQYF
CDR3 DNA: TGCAGTGCTAGCGGGGGCCTCCAGGGGACCCAGTACTTC

J gene: TRBJ2-1
D gene: TRBD1
clone size: .
V gene: TRBV30
CDR3 protein: CAWSSYGTGAAYNEQFF
CDR3 DNA: TGTGCCTGGAGCTCATACGGGACAGGGGCTGCCTACAATGAGCAGTTCTTC

J gene: TRBJ2-5
D gene: TRBD1
clone size: .
V gene: TRBV7-9
CDR3 protein: CASSTPTGFQETQYF
CDR3 DNA: TGTGCCAGCAGCACCCCGACAGGGTTCCAAGAGACCCAGTACTTC

J gene: TRBJ2-3
D gene: .
clone size: .
V gene: TRBV6-6
CDR3 protein: CASSYPPTGRTDTQYF
CDR3 DNA: TGTGCCAGCAGTTACCCCCCCACGGGCCGCACAGATACGCAGTATTTT

J gene: TRBJ2-5
D gene: .
clone size: .
V gene: TRBV3-1
CDR3 protein: CASSQPPSQETQYF
CDR3 DNA: TGTGCCAGCAGCCAACCGCCTAGCCAAGAGACCCAGTACTTC

J gene: TRBJ1-5
D gene: .
clone size: .
V gene: TRBV14
CDR3 protein: CASSQTGGSNQPQHF
CDR3 DNA: TGTGCCAGCAGCCAGACGGGAGGTAGCAATCAGCCCCAGCATTTT

J gene: TRBJ1-6
D gene: .
clone size: few
V gene: TRBV5-1
CDR3 protein: CASSFGSLYNSPLHF
CDR3 DNA: TGCGCCAGCAGCTTCGGCAGTTTGTATAATTCACCCCTCCACTTT

J gene: TRBJ2-1
D gene: .
clone size: .
V gene: TRBV6-1
CDR3 protein: CATPRTAAYNEQFF
CDR3 DNA: TGTGCCACCCCTAGAACAGCTGCCTACAATGAGCAGTTCTTC

J gene: TRBJ1-4
D gene: TRBD1
clone size: .
V gene: TRBV27
CDR3 protein: CASSSPGQGGEKLFF
CDR3 DNA: TGTGCCAGCAGTTCTCCGGGACAGGGCGGTGAAAAACTGTTTTTT

J gene: TRBJ1-2
D gene: .
clone size: .
V gene: TRBV7-3
CDR3 protein: CASSPQPSYGYTF
CDR3 DNA: TGTGCCAGCAGCCCTCAGCCGTCCTATGGCTACACCTTC

J gene: TRBJ2-6
D gene: .
clone size: .
V gene: TRBV28
CDR3 protein: CASGGAFISGANVLTF
CDR3 DNA: TGTGCCAGCGGGGGGGCCTTCATCTCTGGGGCCAACGTCCTGACTTTC

J gene: TRBJ1-1
D gene: .
clone size: .
V gene: TRBV20-1
CDR3 protein: CSARDRNTEAFF
CDR3 DNA: TGCAGTGCTAGAGATAGGAACACTGAAGCTTTCTTT

J gene: TRBJ1-6
D gene: .
clone size: .
V gene: TRBV7-6
CDR3 protein: CASSETGLGNSPLHF
CDR3 DNA: TGTGCCAGCAGCGAAACAGGGCTCGGGAATTCACCCCTCCACTTT

J gene: TRBJ2-6
D gene: .
clone size: .
V gene: TRBV28
CDR3 protein: CASSEFLGSGANVLTF
CDR3 DNA: TGTGCCAGTTCGGAGTTTTTAGGCTCTGGGGCCAACGTCCTGACTTTC

J gene: TRBJ1-6
D gene: .
clone size: .
V gene: TRBV7-9
CDR3 protein: CASSADGGGPLHF
CDR3 DNA: TGTGCCAGCAGCGCCGACGGTGGAGGACCCCTCCACTTT

J gene: TRBJ1-1
D gene: TRBD1
clone size: few
V gene: TRBV29-1
CDR3 protein: CSVDGTGGSFEAFF
CDR3 DNA: TGCAGCGTAGACGGGACAGGGGGGTCCTTTGAAGCTTTCTTT

J gene: TRBJ2-1
D gene: .
clone size: .
V gene: TRBV29-1
CDR3 protein: CSVEDKGGVYNEQFF
CDR3 DNA: TGCAGCGTTGAAGATAAAGGGGGGGTCTACAATGAGCAGTTCTTC

J gene: TRBJ1-1
D gene: .
clone size: .
V gene: TRBV5-1
CDR3 protein: CASSLATGGDTEVFF
CDR3 DNA: TGCGCCAGCAGCTTGGCAACAGGAGGTGACACTGAAGTTTTCTTT

J gene: TRBJ1-1
D gene: .
clone size: .
V gene: TRBV12-3/TRBV12-4
CDR3 protein: CASRSGPNTEAFF
CDR3 DNA: TGTGCCAGCAGGTCTGGACCCAACACTGAAGCTTTCTTT

J gene: TRBJ1-2
D gene: TRBD1
clone size: .
V gene: TRBV7-2
CDR3 protein: CASSLARPQGVGYTF
CDR3 DNA: TGTGCCAGCAGCTTAGCGCGCCCACAGGGGGTAGGCTACACCTTC

J gene: TRBJ2-3
D gene: .
clone size: few
V gene: TRBV20-1
CDR3 protein: CSASSGDTQYF
CDR3 DNA: TGCAGTGCTTCTTCGGGAGATACGCAGTATTTT

J gene: TRBJ2-4
D gene: .
clone size: .
V gene: TRBV28
CDR3 protein: CASRTGNIQYF
CDR3 DNA: TGTGCCAGCAGGACCGGAAACATTCAGTACTTC

J gene: TRBJ2-7
D gene: .
clone size: .
V gene: TRBV15
CDR3 protein: CATSRDTSGEYYEQYF
CDR3 DNA: TGTGCCACCAGCAGAGACACCAGCGGTGAATACTACGAGCAGTACTTC

J gene: TRBJ2-7
D gene: TRBD1
clone size: .
V gene: TRBV12-3/TRBV12-4
CDR3 protein: CASSPDRGREEQYF
CDR3 DNA: TGTGCCAGCAGTCCCGACAGGGGCCGGGAGGAGCAGTACTTC

J gene: TRBJ2-3
D gene: .
clone size: once
V gene: TRBV7-3
CDR3 protein: CASSLTDGEETQYF
CDR3 DNA: TGTGCCAGCAGCTTAACGGACGGGGAAGAGACGCAGTATTTT

J gene: TRBJ1-6
D gene: TRBD1
clone size: few
V gene: TRBV6-1
CDR3 protein: CASRTRGREAPLHF
CDR3 DNA: TGTGCCAGCAGAACCAGGGGGCGCGAGGCACCCCTCCACTTT

J gene: TRBJ1-1
D gene: .
clone size: once
V gene: TRBV12-5
CDR3 protein: CASVGGGGNTEAFF
CDR3 DNA: TGTGCTAGTGTCGGGGGGGGTGGGAACACTGAAGCTTTCTTT

J gene: TRBJ1-2
D gene: TRBD1
clone size: .
V gene: TRBV7-2
CDR3 protein: CASSSRDRGQGYTF
CDR3 DNA: TGTGCCAGCAGCTCCCGAGACAGGGGGCAGGGCTACACCTTC

J gene: TRBJ1-5
D gene: TRBD1
clone size: .
V gene: TRBV19
CDR3 protein: CASSRTGPLRPQHF
CDR3 DNA: TGTGCCAGTTCAAGGACAGGTCCGCTTCGACCCCAGCATTTT

J gene: TRBJ2-2
D gene: TRBD1
clone size: .
V gene: TRBV12-3/TRBV12-4
CDR3 protein: CASRRGQAVTGELFF
CDR3 DNA: TGTGCCAGCAGGAGGGGGCAGGCGGTCACCGGGGAGCTGTTTTTT

J gene: TRBJ2-5
D gene: .
clone size: .
V gene: TRBV5-1
CDR3 protein: CASSLGTHQETQYF
CDR3 DNA: TGCGCCAGCAGCCTCGGGACACACCAAGAGACCCAGTACTTC

J gene: TRBJ2-3
D gene: .
clone size: .
V gene: TRBV5-1
CDR3 protein: CASSSGYRVSSTDTQYF
CDR3 DNA: TGCGCCAGCAGCTCCGGCTACCGAGTCAGTAGCACAGATACGCAGTATTTT

J gene: TRBJ1-3
D gene: .
clone size: .
V gene: TRBV29-1
CDR3 protein: CSVDSSSGNTIYF
CDR3 DNA: TGCAGCGTTGATAGCAGCTCTGGAAACACCATATATTTT

J gene: TRBJ2-5
D gene: .
clone size: .
V gene: TRBV19
CDR3 protein: CASNYGGRKETQYF
CDR3 DNA: TGTGCCAGTAATTACGGAGGGAGAAAAGAGACCCAGTACTTC

J gene: TRBJ2-5
D gene: .
clone size: .
V gene: TRBV7-2
CDR3 protein: CAILGGNPKETQYF
CDR3 DNA: TGTGCCATCCTAGGGGGGAACCCGAAAGAGACCCAGTACTTC

J gene: TRBJ1-2
D gene: .
clone size: .
V gene: TRBV7-9
CDR3 protein: CASSVSGTNYGYTF
CDR3 DNA: TGTGCCAGCAGCGTATCCGGGACTAACTATGGCTACACCTTC

J gene: TRBJ2-7
D gene: .
clone size: .
V gene: TRBV5-1
CDR3 protein: CASSGGLGGEQYF
CDR3 DNA: TGCGCCAGCAGCGGGGGACTCGGCGGCGAGCAGTACTTC

J gene: TRBJ1-1
D gene: .
clone size: .
V gene: TRBV27
CDR3 protein: CASSLDFGSLGEAFF
CDR3 DNA: TGTGCCAGCAGTTTAGACTTCGGGTCTTTAGGTGAAGCTTTCTTT

J gene: TRBJ1-5
D gene: TRBD1
clone size: once
V gene: TRBV15
CDR3 protein: CATSRGMGQGEQPQHF
CDR3 DNA: TGTGCCACCAGCAGAGGAATGGGACAGGGAGAGCAGCCCCAGCATTTT

J gene: TRBJ2-2
D gene: .
clone size: .
V gene: TRBV2
CDR3 protein: CASRPLASGTGELFF
CDR3 DNA: TGTGCCAGCAGGCCCCTGGCATCAGGGACCGGGGAGCTGTTTTTT

J gene: TRBJ1-2
D gene: TRBD1
clone size: .
V gene: TRBV30
CDR3 protein: CAWSAQGLIYGYTF
CDR3 DNA: TGTGCCTGGAGCGCACAGGGGCTGATTTATGGCTACACCTTC

J gene: TRBJ1-5
D gene: TRBD1
clone size: .
V gene: TRBV6-5
CDR3 protein: CASRPGQAMNQPQHF
CDR3 DNA: TGTGCCAGCAGACCCGGACAGGCGATGAATCAGCCCCAGCATTTT

J gene: TRBJ2-3
D gene: .
clone size: .
V gene: TRBV5-1
CDR3 protein: CASIPQGGGTDTQYF
CDR3 DNA: TGCGCCAGCATTCCACAGGGAGGGGGCACAGATACGCAGTATTTT

J gene: TRBJ1-5
D gene: .
clone size: .
V gene: TRBV15
CDR3 protein: CATKEEGVNQPQHF
CDR3 DNA: TGTGCCACTAAAGAGGAAGGAGTCAATCAGCCCCAGCATTTT

J gene: TRBJ2-7
D gene: .
clone size: .
V gene: TRBV20-1
CDR3 protein: CSANLRGSEQYF
CDR3 DNA: TGCAGTGCCAATTTAAGGGGGAGCGAGCAGTACTTC

J gene: TRBJ1-6
D gene: TRBD1
clone size: .
V gene: TRBV12-3/TRBV12-4
CDR3 protein: CASTPAPTGGNSPLHF
CDR3 DNA: TGTGCCAGCACCCCTGCCCCCACAGGGGGCAATTCACCCCTCCACTTT

J gene: TRBJ2-1
D gene: .
clone size: .
V gene: TRBV4-2
CDR3 protein: CASSQERLGEDEQFF
CDR3 DNA: TGTGCCAGCAGCCAAGAAAGGCTAGGGGAGGATGAGCAGTTCTTC

J gene: TRBJ2-3
D gene: .
clone size: .
V gene: TRBV4-1
CDR3 protein: CASSQDSPTDTQYF
CDR3 DNA: TGCGCCAGCAGCCAAGATAGCCCCACAGATACGCAGTATTTT

J gene: TRBJ1-1
D gene: .
clone size: once
V gene: TRBV20-1
CDR3 protein: CSARKGPNTEAFF
CDR3 DNA: TGCAGTGCTAGGAAAGGGCCTAACACTGAAGCTTTCTTT

J gene: TRBJ1-2
D gene: .
clone size: .
V gene: TRBV6-5
CDR3 protein: CASRGVALGDGYTF
CDR3 DNA: TGTGCCAGCAGGGGAGTGGCCTTGGGGGATGGCTACACCTTC

J gene: TRBJ2-7
D gene: .
clone size: .
V gene: TRBV28
CDR3 protein: CATQGGGSYEQYF
CDR3 DNA: TGTGCCACCCAAGGGGGGGGGAGTTACGAGCAGTACTTC

J gene: TRBJ2-7
D gene: TRBD2
clone size: .
V gene: TRBV19
CDR3 protein: CASSIVAGGLYEQYF
CDR3 DNA: TGTGCCAGTAGTATAGTTGCGGGGGGCCTCTACGAGCAGTACTTC

J gene: TRBJ2-7
D gene: .
clone size: .
V gene: TRBV2
CDR3 protein: CASSESWVGYEQYF
CDR3 DNA: TGTGCCAGCAGTGAGAGCTGGGTTGGCTACGAGCAGTACTTC

J gene: TRBJ2-5
D gene: .
clone size: .
V gene: TRBV5-1
CDR3 protein: CASSLGGNQETQYF
CDR3 DNA: TGTGCCAGCAGCTTAGGGGGGAACCAAGAGACCCAGTACTTC

J gene: TRBJ1-1
D gene: .
clone size: .
V gene: TRBV6-1
CDR3 protein: CASRAGQMNTEAFF
CDR3 DNA: TGTGCCAGCAGAGCCGGACAGATGAACACTGAAGCTTTCTTT

J gene: TRBJ1-2
D gene: TRBD1
clone size: .
V gene: TRBV28
CDR3 protein: CASSPLGQGNYGYTF
CDR3 DNA: TGTGCCAGCAGTCCCCTGGGACAGGGAAACTATGGCTACACCTTC

J gene: TRBJ2-2
D gene: TRBD1
clone size: .
V gene: TRBV23-1
CDR3 protein: CASRPILDRDAGELFF
CDR3 DNA: TGCGCCAGCAGACCTATCCTGGACAGGGATGCCGGGGAGCTGTTTTTT